One sample yielded the 16 T cell receptor beta chains listed below, sequenced in a study of blood T cells in healthy people across ages (dated by TCRdb to 2014 to 2015). Libraries came from 5' RACE. The instrument given in TCRdb is Illumina HiSeq 2500. A second PCR of roughly 7 to 11 cycles was performed with a sample-barcoded 5' primer and a J-beta primer mix. Clones were called with MiXCR by TCRdb after fastp trimmed the public reads at Q25, and only in-frame beta chains were retained. Rows are combined by CDR3 protein, so each entry shows the most common genes and DNA. Here the sample has fewer than 2,000,000 distinct CDR3 sequences; around 36% occur a single time. Approximately 11% of the sample lies in the top ten. Specimen: blood. All receptors come from a woman aged 25 to 45 in good health.

This rearrangement joins TRBV9 to TRBJ2-3, with 10 bases lining up with TRBD2. This CDR3 has 19 residues. Germline CDR1 SGDLS, CDR2 YYNGEE. Germline trimming cut 0 bases from V and 2 bases from J; bases unmatched to any gene: 12. Here the CDR3 reads CASSVGKTGTSATTDTQYF. CDR3 DNA sequence: TGTGCCAGCAGCGTAGGGAAGACCGGGACTAGCGCGACCACAGATACGCAGTATTTT.

This clonotype was detected only once. The genes are TRBV20-1 and TRBJ1-2; D is ambiguous. Germline CDR1 is DFQATT and CDR2 is SNEGSKA (reference sequence). This CDR3 comprises 15 residues. Trimming removed 0 bases at V and 1 base at J, with 12 bases between. The CDR3 reads CSAREISTGNYGYTF. The CDR3 bases are TGCAGTGCTAGAGAAATATCCACGGGTAACTATGGCTACACCTTC.

This chain uses TRBV6-5 with TRBJ2-1; 7 nucleotides align to TRBD1. With 6 bases clipped from V and 10 bases from J, the junction kept 9 bases outside the gene matches. Germline loops: CDR1 MNHEY, CDR2 SVGAGI. The length of the CDR3 is 13 residues. CDR3 sequence: CASRPHKGQEQFF. In nucleotides, the CDR3 is TGTGCCAGCAGACCCCATAAGGGACAGGAGCAGTTCTTC.

This clonotype was picked up a small number of times. The chain couples TRBV20-1 to TRBJ2-5; maybe TRBD2 (6 bases). The CDR3 is made up of 14 amino acids. The germline V gene has CDR1 DFQATT and CDR2 SNEGSKA (reference sequence). In DNA, the CDR3 is TGCAGCGCCGACCGGGAGCTCAGAAAAGAGACCCAGTACTTC. It yields the protein CSADRELRKETQYF.

V and J are TRBV6-1 and TRBJ1-6; D perhaps matches TRBD1 (5 bases). CDR1 is MNHNS and CDR2 is SASEGT in the germline V gene. V was cut by 3 bases and J by 9 bases, with 6 bases left in between. The CDR3 loop spans 12 amino acids. CDR3 region: CASSEGVSPLHF. CDR3 nucleotides: TGTGCCAGCAGTGAGGGGGTTTCACCCCTCCACTTT.

In DNA form, the CDR3 reads TGTGCTAGTGGTCAGGGGGGGAGCAATGAGCAGTTCTTC. This gives the protein CASGQGGSNEQFF. The chain joins TRBV12-5 to TRBJ2-1; perhaps D is TRBD1 or TRBD2 (7 bases each). Trimming left V 5 bases short and J 6 bases short, with 11 bases between. CDR3 length: 13 amino acids. Germline V CDR1 and CDR2: LGHNT, FRNRAP. The full variable domain, in which reference TRBV12-5 and TRBJ2-1 provide the parts outside the CDR3, is DARVTQTPRHKVTEMGQEVTMRCQPILGHNTVFWYRQTMMQGLELLAYFRNRAPLDDSGMPKDRFSAEMPDATLATLKIQPSEPRDSAVYFCASGQGGSNEQFFGPGTRLTVL.

This clonotype turned up a few times. The genes are TRBV27 and TRBJ2-3; D not resolved. Trimming pared 0 bases from V and 8 bases from J, leaving 18 bases between. Germline CDR1 MNHEY, CDR2 SMNVEV (reference sequence). The CDR3 is made up of 16 amino acids. The CDR3 sequence is CASSLSPTLLSATQYF. CDR3 DNA: TGTGCCAGCAGTTTATCCCCGACCCTCTTGTCAGCTACGCAGTATTTT.

The chain couples TRBV27 to TRBJ2-1; D unresolved. V lost 5 bases and J 4 bases, leaving 9 bases between the germline ends. Germline CDR1 is MNHEY and CDR2 is SMNVEV (reference sequence). The CDR3 covers 13 residues. CDR3 nucleotides: TGTGCCAGCAGTCCAAACCATTACAATGAGCAGTTCTTC. The encoded protein is CASSPNHYNEQFF.

The V and J genes are TRBV5-4 and TRBJ2-3; D unclear. CDR3 length equals 16 residues. V was cut by 1 base and J by 0 bases, with 12 bases left in between. Germline V gene data show CDR1 as SGHNT and CDR2 as YYREEE (reference sequence). CDR3 sequence: CASSLRLTSSTDTQYF. The CDR3 DNA is TGTGCCAGCAGCTTGCGGTTGACCTCTAGCACAGATACGCAGTATTTT.

In this sample, this clonotype turned up a few times. The chain employs TRBV25-1 and TRBJ1-4; no reliable D call. V was shortened by 4 bases and J by 3 bases, with 9 bases between the two germline ends. CDR3 length: 14 amino acids. Germline lookup yields CDR1 MGHDK and CDR2 SYGVNS. CDR3 sequence: CASSVGSANEKLFF. CDR3 DNA sequence: TGTGCCAGCAGTGTAGGGTCAGCTAATGAAAAACTGTTTTTT.

This clonotype showed up just a few times. The CDR3 coding sequence is TGCGCCAGCAGCCACGGCGGGGTGCAGTACTTC. Translating it yields CASSHGGVQYF. The J gene is TRBJ2-7, the V gene TRBV5-1, with D possibly being TRBD2 (6 bases). The CDR3 length is 11 residues. Trimming removed 4 bases at V and 9 bases at J, with 11 bases between. Per the germline V gene, CDR1 is SGHRS and CDR2 is YFSETQ.

The chain employs TRBV20-1 and TRBJ1-1, with D hard to call. The V gene's germline CDR1 is DFQATT and CDR2 SNEGSKA (reference sequence). The CDR3 runs to 14 residues. V gave up 0 bases and J gave up 4 bases, with 12 bases separating them. The CDR3 region has the DNA TGCAGTGCTAGAGATGGAGGAGTGGGCACTGAAGCTTTCTTT. Protein sequence: CSARDGGVGTEAFF.

In this sample, this clonotype turned up many times. Sequence at one end of the junction differs from germline and may be a read error. The chain uses TRBV5-1 and TRBJ2-7; tentative D call: TRBD2 (6 bases). Looked up from germline, CDR1 is SGHRS and CDR2 is YFSETQ. This CDR3 is 13 amino acids long. This CDR3 reads CASSSGLNYEQYF. Here the CDR3 DNA reads TGTGCCAGCAGTTCGGGACTTAACTACGAGCAGTACTTC.

The chain recombines TRBV5-4 with TRBJ1-5; D uncertain. Germline loops: CDR1 SGHNT, CDR2 YYREEE (reference sequence). The V and J ends lost 1 base and 2 bases respectively, with 7 bases between them. CDR3 size: 14 residues. The DNA for the CDR3 is TGTGCCAGCAGCTTGTATCCAGGCAATCAGCCCCAGCATTTT. This codes for CASSLYPGNQPQHF.

A few counts support this clonotype. An end of the junction differs from the germline gene, which may be a read error. The chain joins TRBV27 to TRBJ1-5; D unresolved. This CDR3 contains 15 residues. Germline CDR1 is MNHEY and CDR2 is SMNVEV (reference sequence). CDR3 sequence (DNA): TGCGCCAGCAGCCTATCAGGAGTTAGCAATCAGCCCCAGCATTTT. Amino acids: CASSLSGVSNQPQHF.

This clonotype was observed a handful of times. The chain is built from TRBV5-6 and TRBJ2-1; D remains unclear. CDR3 length: 14 amino acids. V was trimmed by 5 bases and J by 5 bases, leaving 14 bases between them. Germline assignment: CDR1 SGHDT and CDR2 YYEEEE. The CDR3 nucleotides are TGTGCCAGCAGTGGTTGGGGATGGGACAATGAGCAGTTCTTC. It is translated as CASSGWGWDNEQFF.